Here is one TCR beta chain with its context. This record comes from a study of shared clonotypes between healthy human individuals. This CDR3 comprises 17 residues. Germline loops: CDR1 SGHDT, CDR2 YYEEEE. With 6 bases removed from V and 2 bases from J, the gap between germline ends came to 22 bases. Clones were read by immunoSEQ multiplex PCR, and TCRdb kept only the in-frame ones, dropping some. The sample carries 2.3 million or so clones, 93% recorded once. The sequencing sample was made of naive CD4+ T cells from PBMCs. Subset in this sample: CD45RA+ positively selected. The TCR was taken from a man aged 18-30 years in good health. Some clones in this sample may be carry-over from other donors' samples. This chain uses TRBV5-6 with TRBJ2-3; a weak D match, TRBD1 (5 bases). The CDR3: CASTHRRLAGNTDTQYF. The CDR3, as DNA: TGTGCCAGCACCCATAGACGGCTCGCAGGGAACACAGATACGCAGTATTTT.